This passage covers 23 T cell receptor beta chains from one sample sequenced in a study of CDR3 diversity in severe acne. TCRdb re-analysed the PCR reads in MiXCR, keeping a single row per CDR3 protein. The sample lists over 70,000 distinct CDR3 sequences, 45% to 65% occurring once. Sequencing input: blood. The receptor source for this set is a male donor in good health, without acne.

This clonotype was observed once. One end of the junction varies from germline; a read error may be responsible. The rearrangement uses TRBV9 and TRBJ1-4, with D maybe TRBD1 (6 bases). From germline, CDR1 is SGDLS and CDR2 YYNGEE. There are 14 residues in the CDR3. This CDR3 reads CASSDTGPFERLFF. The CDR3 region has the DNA TGTGCCAGCAGCGATACAGGGCCTTTTGAAAGACTGTTTTTT. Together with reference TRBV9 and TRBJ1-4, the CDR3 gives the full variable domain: DSGVTQTPKHLITATGQRVTLRCSPRSGDLSVYWYQQSLDQGLQFLIQYYNGEERAKGNILERFSAQQFPDLHSELNLSSLELGDSALYFCASSDTGPFERLFFGSGTQLSVL.

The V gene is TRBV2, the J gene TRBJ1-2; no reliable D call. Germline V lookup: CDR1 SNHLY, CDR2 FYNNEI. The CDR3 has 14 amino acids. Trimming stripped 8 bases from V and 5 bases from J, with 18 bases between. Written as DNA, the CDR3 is TGTGCCAGCTCCGCAGAGAACGTGGGTTATGGCTACACCTTC. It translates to CASSAENVGYGYTF. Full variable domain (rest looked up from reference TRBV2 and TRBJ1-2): EPEVTQTPSHQVTQMGQEVILRCVPISNHLYFYWYRQILGQKVEFLVSFYNNEISEKSEIFDDQFSVERPDGSNFTLKIRSTKLEDSAMYFCASSAENVGYGYTFGSGTRLTVV.

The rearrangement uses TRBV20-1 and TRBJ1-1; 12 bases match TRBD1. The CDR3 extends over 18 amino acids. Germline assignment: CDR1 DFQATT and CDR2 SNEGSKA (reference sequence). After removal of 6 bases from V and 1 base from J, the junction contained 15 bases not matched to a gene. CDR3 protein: CSARDRGRGSARNTEAFF. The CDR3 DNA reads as TGCAGTGCCCGGGACAGGGGGCGCGGGTCCGCGAGGAACACTGAAGCTTTCTTT.

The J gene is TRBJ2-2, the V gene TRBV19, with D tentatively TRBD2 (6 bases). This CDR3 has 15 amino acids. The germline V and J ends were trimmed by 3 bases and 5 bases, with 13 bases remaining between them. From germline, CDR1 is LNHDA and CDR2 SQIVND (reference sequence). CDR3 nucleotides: TGTGCCAGTAGTATGCTCGGGGGAGAGACCGGGGAGCTGTTTTTT. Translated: CASSMLGGETGELFF.

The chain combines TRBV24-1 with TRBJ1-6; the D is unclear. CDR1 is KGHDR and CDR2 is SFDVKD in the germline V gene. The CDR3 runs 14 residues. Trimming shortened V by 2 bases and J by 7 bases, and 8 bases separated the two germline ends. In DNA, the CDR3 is TGTGCCACCAGTGATTCGGTCAGAAATTCACCCCTCCACTTT. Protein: CATSDSVRNSPLHF.

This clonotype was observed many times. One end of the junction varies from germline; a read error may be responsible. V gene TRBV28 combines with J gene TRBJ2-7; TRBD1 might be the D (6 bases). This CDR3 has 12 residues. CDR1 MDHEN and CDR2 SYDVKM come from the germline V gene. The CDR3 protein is CASHRVSDEQYF. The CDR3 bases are TGTGCCAGCCACAGGGTCTCCGACGAGCAGTACTTC. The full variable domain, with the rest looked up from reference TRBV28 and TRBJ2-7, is DVKVTQSSRYLVKRTGEKVFLECVQDMDHENMFWYRQDPGLGLRLIYFSYDVKMKEKGDIPEGYSVSREKKERFSLILESASTNQTSMYLCASHRVSDEQYFGPGTRLTVT.

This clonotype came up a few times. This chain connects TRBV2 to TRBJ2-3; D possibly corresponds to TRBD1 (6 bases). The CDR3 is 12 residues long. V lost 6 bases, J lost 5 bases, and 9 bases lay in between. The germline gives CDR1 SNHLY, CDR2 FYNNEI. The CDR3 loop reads CASRATGDTQYF. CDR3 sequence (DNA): TGTGCCAGCAGGGCGACAGGAGATACGCAGTATTTT.

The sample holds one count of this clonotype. Here the CDR3 reads CASSEKGLGTEQFF. The CDR3 DNA is TGTGCCAGCAGTGAAAAGGGATTGGGCACTGAGCAGTTCTTC. The V and J genes are TRBV6-1 and TRBJ2-1; D is uncertain. Germline CDR1 MNHNS, CDR2 SASEGT. This CDR3 spans 14 amino acids. Trimming stripped 2 bases from V and 9 bases from J, with 14 bases between.

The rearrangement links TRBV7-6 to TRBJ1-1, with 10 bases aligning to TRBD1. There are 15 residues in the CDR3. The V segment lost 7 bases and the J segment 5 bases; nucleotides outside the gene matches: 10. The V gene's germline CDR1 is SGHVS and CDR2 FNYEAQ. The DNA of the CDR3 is TGTGCCAGCAAATCGGGGACAGGGGCGAGTACTGAAGCTTTCTTT. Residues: CASKSGTGASTEAFF.

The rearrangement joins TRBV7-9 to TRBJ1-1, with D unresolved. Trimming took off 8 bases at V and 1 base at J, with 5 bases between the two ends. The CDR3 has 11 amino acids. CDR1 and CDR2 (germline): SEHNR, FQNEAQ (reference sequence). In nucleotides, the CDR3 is TGTGCCAGCTTGAAGAACACTGAAGCTTTCTTT. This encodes CASLKNTEAFF.

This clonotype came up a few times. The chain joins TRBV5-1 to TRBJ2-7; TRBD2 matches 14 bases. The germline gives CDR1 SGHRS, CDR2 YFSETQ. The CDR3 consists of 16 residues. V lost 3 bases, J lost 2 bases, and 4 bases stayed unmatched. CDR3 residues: CASSYGTSGRAYEQYF. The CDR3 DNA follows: TGCGCCAGCAGCTACGGGACTAGCGGGAGAGCCTACGAGCAGTACTTC.

CDR3 loop: CSARTSGLNIQYF. CDR3 DNA: TGCAGTGCTAGGACTAGCGGGTTAAACATTCAGTACTTC. This rearrangement joins TRBV20-1 to TRBJ2-4; the match to TRBD2 covers 10 bases. CDR1 is DFQATT, CDR2 SNEGSKA, per germline (reference sequence). V shed 3 bases, J shed 6 bases, and the junction held 2 bases outside the gene matches. This CDR3 spans 13 amino acids.

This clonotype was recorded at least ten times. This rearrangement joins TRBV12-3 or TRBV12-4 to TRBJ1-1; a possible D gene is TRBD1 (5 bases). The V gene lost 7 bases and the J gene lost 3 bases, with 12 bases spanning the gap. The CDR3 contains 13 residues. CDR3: CASNSWGDTEAFF. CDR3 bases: TGTGCCAGCAATTCCTGGGGGGACACTGAAGCTTTCTTT.

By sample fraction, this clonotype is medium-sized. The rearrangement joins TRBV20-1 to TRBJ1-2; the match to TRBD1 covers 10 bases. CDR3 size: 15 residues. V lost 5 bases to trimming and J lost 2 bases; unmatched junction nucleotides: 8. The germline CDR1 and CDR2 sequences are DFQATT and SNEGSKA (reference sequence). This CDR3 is CSAPNEDRGNYGYTF. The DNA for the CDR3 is TGCAGTGCTCCAAACGAGGACAGGGGGAACTATGGCTACACCTTC.

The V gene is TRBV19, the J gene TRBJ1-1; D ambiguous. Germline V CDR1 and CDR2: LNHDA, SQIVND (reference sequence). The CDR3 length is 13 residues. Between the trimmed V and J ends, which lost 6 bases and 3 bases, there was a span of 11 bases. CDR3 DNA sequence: TGTGCCAGTAGCCCCTCGACATACACTGAAGCTTTCTTT. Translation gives CASSPSTYTEAFF.

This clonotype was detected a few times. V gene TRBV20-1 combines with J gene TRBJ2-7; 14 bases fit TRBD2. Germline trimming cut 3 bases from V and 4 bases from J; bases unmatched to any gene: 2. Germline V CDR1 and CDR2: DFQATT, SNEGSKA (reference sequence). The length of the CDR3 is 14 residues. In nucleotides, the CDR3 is TGCAGTGCTAGGGGACTAGCGGGGGAATACGAGCAGTACTTC. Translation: CSARGLAGEYEQYF.

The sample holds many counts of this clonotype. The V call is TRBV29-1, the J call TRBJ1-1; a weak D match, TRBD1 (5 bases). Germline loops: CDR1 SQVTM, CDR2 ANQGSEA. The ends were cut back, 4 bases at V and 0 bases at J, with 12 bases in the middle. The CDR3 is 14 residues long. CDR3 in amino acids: CSVVLWGMNTEAFF. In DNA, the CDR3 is TGCAGCGTTGTACTATGGGGCATGAACACTGAAGCTTTCTTT.

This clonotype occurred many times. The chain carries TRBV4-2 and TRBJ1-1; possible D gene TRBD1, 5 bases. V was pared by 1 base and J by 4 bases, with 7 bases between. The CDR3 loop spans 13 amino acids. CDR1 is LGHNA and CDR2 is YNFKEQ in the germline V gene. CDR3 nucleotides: TGTGCCAGCAGCCAAGGGGGGGTCACTGAAGCTTTCTTT. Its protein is CASSQGGVTEAFF.

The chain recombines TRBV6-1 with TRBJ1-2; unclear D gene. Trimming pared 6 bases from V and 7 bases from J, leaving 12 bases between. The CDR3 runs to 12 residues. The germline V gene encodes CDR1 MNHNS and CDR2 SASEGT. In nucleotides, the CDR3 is TGTGCCAGCAGCCAACTCGTGAGTGGCTACACCTTC. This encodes CASSQLVSGYTF.

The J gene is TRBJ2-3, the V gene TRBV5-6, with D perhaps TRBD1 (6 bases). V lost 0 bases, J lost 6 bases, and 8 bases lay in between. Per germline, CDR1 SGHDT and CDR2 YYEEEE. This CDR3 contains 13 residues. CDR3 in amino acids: CASSLGDTDTQYF. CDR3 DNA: TGTGCCAGCAGCTTGGGGGACACGGATACGCAGTATTTT.

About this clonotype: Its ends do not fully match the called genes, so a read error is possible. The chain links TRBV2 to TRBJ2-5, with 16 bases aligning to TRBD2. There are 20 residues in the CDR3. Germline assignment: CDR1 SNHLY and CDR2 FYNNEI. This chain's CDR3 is CASSRNEGLAGGPSRESQYF. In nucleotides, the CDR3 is TGTGCCAGCAGCCGGAATGAGGGACTAGCGGGAGGGCCCTCGAGAGAGTCCCAGTACTTC.

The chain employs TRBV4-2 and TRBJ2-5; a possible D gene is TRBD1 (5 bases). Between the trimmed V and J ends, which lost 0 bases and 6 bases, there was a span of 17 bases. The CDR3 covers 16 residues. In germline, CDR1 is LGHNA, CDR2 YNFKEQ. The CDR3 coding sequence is TGTGCCAGCAGCCAAGATGTGGGGCAGGGTTCACAGACCCAGTACTTC. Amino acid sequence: CASSQDVGQGSQTQYF.

CDR3 coding DNA: TGCGCCAGCAGCTTGCCGGGGGGGTACCAAGAGACCCAGTACTTC. Residues: CASSLPGGYQETQYF. The chain joins TRBV5-1 to TRBJ2-5; 8 bases fit TRBD2. Trimming took 1 base from V and 0 from J; bases not matched to a gene: 2. This CDR3 is 15 amino acids long. CDR1 SGHRS and CDR2 YFSETQ come from the germline V gene.